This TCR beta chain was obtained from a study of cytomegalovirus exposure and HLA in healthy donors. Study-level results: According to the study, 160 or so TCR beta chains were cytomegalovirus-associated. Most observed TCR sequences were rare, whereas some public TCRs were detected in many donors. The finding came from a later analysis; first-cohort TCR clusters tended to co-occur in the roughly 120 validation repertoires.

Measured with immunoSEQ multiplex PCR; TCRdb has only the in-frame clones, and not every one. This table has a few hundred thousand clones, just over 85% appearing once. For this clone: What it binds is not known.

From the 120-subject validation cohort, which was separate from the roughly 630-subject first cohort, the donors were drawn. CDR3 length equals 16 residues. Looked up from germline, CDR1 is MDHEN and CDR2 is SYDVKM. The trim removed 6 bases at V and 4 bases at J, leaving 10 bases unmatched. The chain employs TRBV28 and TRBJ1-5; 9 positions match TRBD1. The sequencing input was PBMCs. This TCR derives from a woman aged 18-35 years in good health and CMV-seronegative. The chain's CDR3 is CASRGQGGLRNQPQHF. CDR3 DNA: TGTGCCAGCAGGGGACAGGGAGGACTCCGGAATCAGCCCCAGCATTTT.